These 23 T cell receptor beta chains originate from one sample sequenced in a study of T cells after yellow fever vaccination. TCRdb passed the 5' RACE reads through MiXCR, listing each CDR3 protein once. The sample yields about 370,000 distinct CDR3 sequences, approximately 10% seen once. The specimen comprised PBMCs, sampled on the day of the first yellow fever vaccination. Receptors were obtained from a man aged 18 to 30 who received the YFV17D yellow fever vaccine.

The chain couples TRBV11-2 to TRBJ2-3; no clear D gene. Germline-derived CDR1 and CDR2 are SGHAT and FQNNGV. Trimming took 2 bases from V and 11 from J, leaving 23 bases between them. There are 16 residues in the CDR3. The CDR3 spells CASSLLFADRPRKQYF. The DNA for the CDR3 is TGTGCCAGCAGCTTATTGTTTGCGGACCGACCCCGCAAGCAGTATTTT.

This clonotype occurred many times. The chain recombines TRBV4-3 with TRBJ1-6, with D unclear. The length of the CDR3 is 13 residues. Trimming removed 1 base at V and 5 bases at J, with 3 bases between. In germline, CDR1 is LGHNA, CDR2 YSLEER. CDR3 amino acids: CASSQVNNSPLHF. The CDR3 DNA sequence: TGCGCCAGCAGCCAAGTAAATAATTCACCCCTCCACTTT.

The genes are TRBV3-1 and TRBJ1-2; 7 bases map to TRBD1. V was pared by 4 bases and J by 2 bases, with 4 bases of the junction left unmatched. Germline-derived CDR1 and CDR2 are LGHDT and YNNKEL (reference sequence). This CDR3 is built from 14 residues. The CDR3 DNA reads as TGTGCCAGCAGCCGACAGGGAGGGAACTATGGCTACACCTTC. Its translation is CASSRQGGNYGYTF.

This chain connects TRBV12-3 or TRBV12-4 to TRBJ2-3; 8 nucleotides align to TRBD2. Trimming removed 5 bases from V and 2 bases from J; junction bases left unmatched: 6. The CDR3 length is 15 residues. CDR3 residues: CASSIGLASTDTQYF. CDR3 DNA sequence: TGTGCCAGCAGTATAGGACTAGCTTCCACAGATACGCAGTATTTT.

Turning to this clonotype: Since no conserved phenylalanine or tryptophan closes the CDR3, a read error is the likely cause. The chain joins TRBV4-2 to TRBJ1-2; 9 bases fit TRBD1. The CDR3 totals 17 residues. The V gene's germline CDR1 is LGHNA and CDR2 YNFKEQ. The V and J ends lost 0 bases and 4 bases, in that order; junction bases with no gene match: 9. DNA for the CDR3: TGTGCCAGCAGCCAAGATCGGCGAGGGACAGGGTCCTATGGCTACACCTAC. Amino acids: CASSQDRRGTGSYGYTY.

This clonotype was seen a few times. The rearrangement joins TRBV3-1 to TRBJ1-1, with D uncertain. In germline, CDR1 is LGHDT, CDR2 YNNKEL (reference sequence). Deletions cut 0 bases from V and 7 bases from J, with 6 bases between. The CDR3 extends over 12 amino acids. The CDR3 sequence is CASSQDLGEAFF. The CDR3 DNA is TGTGCCAGCAGCCAAGATCTAGGTGAAGCTTTCTTT.

This clonotype has more than one count but fewer than ten. The chain combines TRBV12-3 or TRBV12-4 with TRBJ2-5; 8 nucleotides match TRBD1. This CDR3 has 14 amino acids. With 5 bases clipped from V and 5 bases from J, the junction kept 7 bases outside the gene matches. CDR3 loop: CASSPFRGPETQYF. Here the CDR3 DNA reads TGTGCCAGCAGTCCCTTCAGGGGGCCGGAGACCCAGTACTTC.

The chain recombines TRBV6-1 with TRBJ1-1, with 7 bases fitting TRBD1. The CDR3 runs 14 residues. Losses at the gene ends were 5 bases for V and 8 bases for J; bases not matched to a gene: 11. CDR1 and CDR2 (germline): MNHNS, SASEGT. CDR3 in amino acids: CASSQTGTVGEAFF. Here the CDR3 DNA reads TGTGCCAGCAGTCAAACCGGGACAGTAGGAGAAGCTTTCTTT.

The J gene is TRBJ1-5, the V gene TRBV20-1, with TRBD1 matching 9 bases. Unmatched junction bases numbered 12, after V lost 5 bases and J lost 7 bases. This CDR3 is 15 amino acids long. Germline V lookup: CDR1 DFQATT, CDR2 SNEGSKA (reference sequence). CDR3 DNA sequence: TGCAGTGCTGACCCCCCGGGACAGGGAAGCCAGCCCCAGCATTTT. This sequence encodes CSADPPGQGSQPQHF.

This clonotype was counted a few times. Here the CDR3 DNA reads TGTGCCAGCAGTTTTAGGACTATCACAGATACGCAGTATTTT. Amino acid sequence: CASSFRTITDTQYF. The V and J genes are TRBV12-3 or TRBV12-4 and TRBJ2-3; perhaps TRBD2 as D (6 bases). Deletions cut 3 bases from V and 2 bases from J, with 9 bases between. This CDR3 comprises 14 residues.

This clonotype showed up just a few times. The V call is TRBV5-1, the J call TRBJ1-1; TRBD1 aligns across 10 bases. Germline V gives CDR1 SGHRS, CDR2 YFSETQ. The length of the CDR3 is 15 residues. Trimming at V came to 1 base and at J to 2 bases, leaving 2 bases not matched to a gene. The DNA of the CDR3 is TGCGCCAGCAGCTTGAGACAGGGGGCTAACACTGAAGCTTTCTTT. As protein: CASSLRQGANTEAFF.

In its sample, this clonotype was seen a few times. The chain uses TRBV4-3 and TRBJ2-2; no firm D call. Trimming cost V 1 base and J 6 bases, with 6 bases left between them. Germline CDR1 LGHNA, CDR2 YSLEER. The CDR3 length is 13 residues. The CDR3 nucleotides read TGCGCCAGCAGCCAAGTCGTGGCCGGGGAGCTGTTTTTT. It translates to CASSQVVAGELFF.

A few counts support this clonotype. The CDR3 nucleotides read TGTGCCAGCAGACCCACTAGCGGGGCGGACTACGAGCAGTACGTC. Residues: CASRPTSGADYEQYV. The J gene is TRBJ2-7, the V gene TRBV6-1, with 10 bases lining up with TRBD2. From germline, CDR1 is MNHNS and CDR2 SASEGT. V lost 6 bases to trimming and J lost 3 bases; unmatched junction nucleotides: 8. The length of the CDR3 is 15 residues.

This clonotype was recorded a few times. An end of the junction differs from the germline gene, which may be a read error. The V call is TRBV29-1, the J call TRBJ1-2; D is uncertain. Germline values: CDR1 SQVTM, CDR2 ANQGSEA. This CDR3 has 17 residues. The CDR3 sequence: CSVEDVPGAFPKYGYTF. Written as DNA, the CDR3 is TGCAGCGTTGAAGATGTGCCGGGTGCGTTTCCTAAGTATGGCTACACCTTC.

The table lists this clonotype with many counts. This chain links TRBV2 with TRBJ2-2; no firm D call. CDR3 length: 11 amino acids. Germline CDR1 is SNHLY and CDR2 is FYNNEI. The V end lost 7 bases, the J end lost 5 bases, and 5 bases lay between the germline ends. The CDR3 DNA follows: TGTGCCAGCACCCGGACCGGGGAGCTGTTTTTT. Translated, it gives CASTRTGELFF.

The sample holds a few counts of this clonotype. This chain connects TRBV9 to TRBJ2-7, with 8 bases lining up with TRBD1. Germline V gene lookup returns CDR1 SGDLS and CDR2 YYNGEE. The junction had 4 bases not matched to a gene; V was cut back by 0 bases and J by 2 bases. CDR3 length: 15 residues. CDR3 DNA sequence: TGTGCCAGCAGCGTAGCCCCGGGACAGGCCTACGAGCAGTACTTC. It specifies CASSVAPGQAYEQYF.

This clonotype was detected a few times. The chain recombines TRBV20-1 with TRBJ2-7; the D gene is possibly TRBD1 (6 bases). Trimming took off 3 bases at V and 8 bases at J, with 23 bases between the two ends. The CDR3 runs 15 residues. Germline CDR1 reads DFQATT; CDR2 reads SNEGSKA (reference sequence). The CDR3 coding sequence is TGCAGTGCTAGGGGGTGGGACACCGAACCTTTGCAGCAGTACTTC. This encodes CSARGWDTEPLQQYF.

This clonotype was seen a handful of times. The chain links TRBV5-1 to TRBJ2-7, with D unclear. This CDR3 contains 14 residues. Germline V gene data show CDR1 as SGHRS and CDR2 as YFSETQ. Trimming removed 0 bases from V and 0 bases from J, with 7 bases in between. The CDR3 DNA follows: TGCGCCAGCAGCTTGGGACACAGCTCCTACGAGCAGTACTTC. Translated, it gives CASSLGHSSYEQYF.

This sequence joins TRBV4-3 and TRBJ2-1, with 10 bases aligning to TRBD1. The CDR3 sequence is 15 residues long. V was clipped by 4 bases and J by 5 bases; unmatched bases: 5. From germline, CDR1 is LGHNA and CDR2 YSLEER. CDR3 residues: CASSRGTGANNEQFF. CDR3 sequence (DNA): TGCGCCAGCAGCCGCGGGACAGGGGCAAACAATGAGCAGTTCTTC.

V and J are TRBV2 and TRBJ1-2; a possible D gene is TRBD1 (6 bases). Trimming left V 4 bases short and J 7 bases short, with 10 bases between. Germline V gives CDR1 SNHLY, CDR2 FYNNEI. The CDR3 has 12 residues. The CDR3 DNA follows: TGTGCCAGCAGTGTTTGGGGGGCTGGCTACACCTTC. It encodes CASSVWGAGYTF.

The chain carries TRBV18 and TRBJ2-1; TRBD2 agrees at 7 bases. V dropped 5 bases and J dropped 0; count of bases not matched to a gene: 1. CDR3 length: 14 amino acids. Germline loops: CDR1 KGHSH, CDR2 LQKENI. DNA of the CDR3: TGTGCCAGCTCAGGGACTATCTCCTACAATGAGCAGTTCTTC. Protein product: CASSGTISYNEQFF.

This clonotype came up many times. The rearrangement joins TRBV10-2 to TRBJ2-7, with D uncertain. Trimming stripped 3 bases from V and 6 bases from J, with 6 bases between. The CDR3 extends over 11 amino acids. Germline-derived CDR1 and CDR2 are WSHSY and SAAADI. CDR3 sequence reads: CASSEGSEQYV. The CDR3 DNA is TGCGCCAGCAGTGAAGGTAGCGAGCAGTACGTC.

The chain recombines TRBV12-3 or TRBV12-4 with TRBJ2-2; tentatively, D is TRBD2 (5 bases). The CDR3 contains 13 residues. V was pared by 6 bases and J by 6 bases, with 11 bases between. The CDR3 loop is CASRDGGPGELFF. The CDR3 DNA follows: TGTGCCAGCAGAGATGGAGGACCCGGGGAGCTGTTTTTT.